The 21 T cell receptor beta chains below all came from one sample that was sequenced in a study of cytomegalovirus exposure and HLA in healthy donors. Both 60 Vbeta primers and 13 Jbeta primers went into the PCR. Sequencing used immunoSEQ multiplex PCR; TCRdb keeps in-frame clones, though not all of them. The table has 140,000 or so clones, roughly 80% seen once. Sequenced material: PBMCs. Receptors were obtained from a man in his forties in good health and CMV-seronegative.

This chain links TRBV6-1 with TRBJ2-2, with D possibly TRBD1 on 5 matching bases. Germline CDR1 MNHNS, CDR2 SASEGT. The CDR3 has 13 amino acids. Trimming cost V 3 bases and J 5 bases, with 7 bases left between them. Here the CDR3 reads CASSDRETGELFF. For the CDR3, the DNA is TGTGCCAGCAGTGACAGGGAAACCGGGGAGCTGTTTTTT.

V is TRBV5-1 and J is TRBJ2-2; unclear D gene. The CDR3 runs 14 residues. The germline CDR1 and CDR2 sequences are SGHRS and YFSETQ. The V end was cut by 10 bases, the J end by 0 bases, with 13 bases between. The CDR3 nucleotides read TGCGCCGGCCGGGTGGAAGCGAACACCGGGGAGCTGTTTTTT. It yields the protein CAGRVEANTGELFF.

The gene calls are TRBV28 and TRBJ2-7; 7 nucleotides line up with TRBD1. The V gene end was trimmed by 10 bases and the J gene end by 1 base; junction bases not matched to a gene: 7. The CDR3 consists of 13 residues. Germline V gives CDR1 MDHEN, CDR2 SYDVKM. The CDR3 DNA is TGTGCCATCACCGGGACAGTATCCTACGAGCAGTACTTC. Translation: CAITGTVSYEQYF.

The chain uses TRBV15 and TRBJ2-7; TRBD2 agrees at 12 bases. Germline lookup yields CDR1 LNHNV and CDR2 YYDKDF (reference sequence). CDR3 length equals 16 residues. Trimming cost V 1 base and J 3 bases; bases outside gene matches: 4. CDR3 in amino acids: CATSRGSTSGGYEQYF. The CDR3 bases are TGTGCCACCAGCAGAGGGTCGACTAGCGGGGGCTACGAGCAGTACTTC.

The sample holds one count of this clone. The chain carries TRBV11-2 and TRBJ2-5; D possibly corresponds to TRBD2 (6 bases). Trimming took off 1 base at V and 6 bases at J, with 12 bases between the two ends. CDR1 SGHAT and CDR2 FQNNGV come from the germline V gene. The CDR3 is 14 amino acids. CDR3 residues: CASSLVGGVKTQYF. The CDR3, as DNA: TGTGCCAGCAGCTTAGTTGGCGGGGTAAAGACCCAGTACTTC.

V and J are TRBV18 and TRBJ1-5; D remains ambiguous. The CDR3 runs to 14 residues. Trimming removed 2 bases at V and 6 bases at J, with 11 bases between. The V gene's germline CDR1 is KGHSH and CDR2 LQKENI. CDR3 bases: TGTGCCAGCTCACCAACGGTGTTTGGTCAGCCCCAGCATTTT. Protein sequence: CASSPTVFGQPQHF.

As DNA, the CDR3 is TGTGCCAGCAGCCCCGGACAGCCTGGAACCGGGGAGCTGTTTTTT. It codes for CASSPGQPGTGELFF. The chain links TRBV6-5 to TRBJ2-2; possible D gene TRBD1, 6 bases. CDR3 length: 15 amino acids. Per the germline V gene, CDR1 is MNHEY and CDR2 is SVGAGI. V was clipped by 6 bases and J by 5 bases, with 16 bases between them.

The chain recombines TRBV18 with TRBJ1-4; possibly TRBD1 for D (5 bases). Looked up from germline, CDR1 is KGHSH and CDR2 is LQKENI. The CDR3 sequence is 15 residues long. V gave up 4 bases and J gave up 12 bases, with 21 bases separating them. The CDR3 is CASSHLDSAWVELFF. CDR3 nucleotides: TGTGCCAGCTCACACCTAGACAGCGCGTGGGTGGAACTGTTTTTT.

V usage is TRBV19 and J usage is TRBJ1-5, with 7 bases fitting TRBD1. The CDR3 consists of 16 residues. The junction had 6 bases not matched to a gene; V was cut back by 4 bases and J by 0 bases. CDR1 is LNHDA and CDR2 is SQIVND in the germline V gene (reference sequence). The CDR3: CASSTGTAYSNQPQHF. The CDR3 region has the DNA TGTGCCAGTAGTACCGGGACAGCTTATAGCAATCAGCCCCAGCATTTT.

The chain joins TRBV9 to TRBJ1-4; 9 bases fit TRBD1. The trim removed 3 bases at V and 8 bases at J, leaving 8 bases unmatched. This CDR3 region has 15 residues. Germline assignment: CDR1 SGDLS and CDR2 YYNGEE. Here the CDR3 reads CASSGVTGGWEKLFF. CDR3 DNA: TGTGCCAGCAGCGGTGTCACAGGGGGCTGGGAAAAACTGTTTTTT.

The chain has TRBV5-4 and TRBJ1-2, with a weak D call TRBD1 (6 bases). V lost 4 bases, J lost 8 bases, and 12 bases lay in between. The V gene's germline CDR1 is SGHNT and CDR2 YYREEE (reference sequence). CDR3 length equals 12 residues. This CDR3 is CASSPNREGYTF. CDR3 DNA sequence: TGTGCCAGCAGCCCCAACAGGGAAGGCTACACCTTC.

CDR3 nucleotides: TGCGCCAGCAGCTTGGGGCAGGCGGGCTATGGCTACACCTTC. Translated, it gives CASSLGQAGYGYTF. This chain links TRBV5-1 with TRBJ1-2; no definite D call. The CDR3 covers 14 residues. The V end lost 0 bases, the J end lost 4 bases, and 10 bases lay between the germline ends. Per germline, CDR1 SGHRS and CDR2 YFSETQ.

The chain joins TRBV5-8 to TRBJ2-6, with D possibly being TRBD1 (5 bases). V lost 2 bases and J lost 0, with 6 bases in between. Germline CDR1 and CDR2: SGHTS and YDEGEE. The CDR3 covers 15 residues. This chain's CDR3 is CASSFRVSGANVLTF. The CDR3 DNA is TGTGCCAGCAGCTTCAGGGTCTCTGGGGCCAACGTCCTGACTTTC. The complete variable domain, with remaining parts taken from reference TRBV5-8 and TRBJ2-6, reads EAGVTQSPTHLIKTRGQQATLRCSPISGHTSVYWYQQALGLGLQFLLWYDEGEERNRGNFPPRFSGRQFPNYSSELNVNALELEDSALYLCASSFRVSGANVLTFGAGSRLTVL.

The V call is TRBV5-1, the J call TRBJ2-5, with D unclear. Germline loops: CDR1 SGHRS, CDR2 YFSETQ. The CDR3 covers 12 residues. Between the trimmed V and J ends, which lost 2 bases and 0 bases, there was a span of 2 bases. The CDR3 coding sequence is TGCGCCAGCAGCTTTAACCAAGAGACCCAGTACTTC. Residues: CASSFNQETQYF. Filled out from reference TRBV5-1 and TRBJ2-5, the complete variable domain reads KAGVTQTPRYLIKTRGQQVTLSCSPISGHRSVSWYQQTPGQGLQFLFEYFSETQRNKGNFPGRFSGRQFSNSRSEMNVSTLELGDSALYLCASSFNQETQYFGPGTRLLVL.

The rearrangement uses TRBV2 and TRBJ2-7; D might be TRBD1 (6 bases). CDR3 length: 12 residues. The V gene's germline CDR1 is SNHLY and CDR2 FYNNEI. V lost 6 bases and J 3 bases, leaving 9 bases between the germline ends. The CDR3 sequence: CASRGADYEQYF. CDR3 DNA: TGTGCCAGCAGGGGGGCCGACTACGAGCAGTACTTC. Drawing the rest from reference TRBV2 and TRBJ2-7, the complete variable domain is EPEVTQTPSHQVTQMGQEVILRCVPISNHLYFYWYRQILGQKVEFLVSFYNNEISEKSEIFDDQFSVERPDGSNFTLKIRSTKLEDSAMYFCASRGADYEQYFGPGTRLTVT.

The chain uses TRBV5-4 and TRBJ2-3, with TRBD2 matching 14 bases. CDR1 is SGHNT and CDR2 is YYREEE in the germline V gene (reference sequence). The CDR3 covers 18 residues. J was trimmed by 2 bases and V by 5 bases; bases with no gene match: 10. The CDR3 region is CASSKPGLAGVSTDTQYF. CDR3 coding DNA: TGTGCCAGCAGTAAACCGGGACTAGCGGGGGTTTCCACAGATACGCAGTATTTT.

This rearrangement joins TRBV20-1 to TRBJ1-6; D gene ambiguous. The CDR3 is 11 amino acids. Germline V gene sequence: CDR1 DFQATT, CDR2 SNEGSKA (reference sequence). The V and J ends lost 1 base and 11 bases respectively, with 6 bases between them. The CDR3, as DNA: TGCAGTGCTAGAGGGAGGACACCCCTCCACTTT. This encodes CSARGRTPLHF.

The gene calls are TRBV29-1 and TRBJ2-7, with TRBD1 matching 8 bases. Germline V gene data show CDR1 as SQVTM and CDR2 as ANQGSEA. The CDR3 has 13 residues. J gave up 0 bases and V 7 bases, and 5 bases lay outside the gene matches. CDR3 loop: CSDRDRNSYEQYF. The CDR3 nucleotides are TGCAGCGACCGGGACAGGAACTCCTACGAGCAGTACTTC.

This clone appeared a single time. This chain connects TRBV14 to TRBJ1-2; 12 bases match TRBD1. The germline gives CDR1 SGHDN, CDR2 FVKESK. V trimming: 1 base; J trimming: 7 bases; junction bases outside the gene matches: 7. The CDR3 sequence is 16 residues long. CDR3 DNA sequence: TGTGCCAGCAGCCAAGGCCAGGGACAGGGGGCTGCTGGCTACACCTTC. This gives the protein CASSQGQGQGAAGYTF.

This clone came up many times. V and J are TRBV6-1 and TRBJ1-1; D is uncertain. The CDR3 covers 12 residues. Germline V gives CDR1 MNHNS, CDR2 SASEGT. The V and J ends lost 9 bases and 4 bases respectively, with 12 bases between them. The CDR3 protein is CASSLPVTEAFF. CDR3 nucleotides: TGTGCCAGTAGCCTACCGGTCACTGAAGCTTTCTTT.

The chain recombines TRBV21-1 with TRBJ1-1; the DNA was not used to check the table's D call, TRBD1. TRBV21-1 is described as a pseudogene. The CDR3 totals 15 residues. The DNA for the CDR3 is TGTGCCAGCAGCCACCGAGGGGGCAAGGTCACTGAAGCTTTCTTT. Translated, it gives CASSHRGGKVTEAFF.